The 20 T cell receptor beta chains listed next were all sequenced from one sample in a study of blood T cell repertoires in COVID-19. Some clones are missing from TCRdb's copy, which holds only in-frame ones; the method was immunoSEQ multiplex PCR. The profile covers over 250,000 clones, with about 87% appearing a single time and more than 1.3% taken by the ten largest. The sequenced sample consisted of peripheral blood. The receptors stem from a woman in her forties who had recovered from COVID-19.

A few counts support this clone. This chain joins TRBV18 and TRBJ2-2, with D perhaps TRBD1 (6 bases). The CDR3 consists of 15 residues. Trimming took 3 bases from V and 0 from J, leaving 8 bases between them. Germline V gene sequence: CDR1 KGHSH, CDR2 LQKENI. CDR3 sequence (DNA): TGTGCCAGCTCACCGAGGGGGACGAACACCGGGGAGCTGTTTTTT. Protein: CASSPRGTNTGELFF.

This rearrangement joins TRBV5-1 to TRBJ2-5; D may be TRBD2 (6 bases). The V gene's germline CDR1 is SGHRS and CDR2 YFSETQ. The V and J ends lost 3 bases and 5 bases respectively, with 17 bases between them. The CDR3 has 15 amino acids. CDR3 nucleotide sequence: TGCGCCAGCAGCTGGGGCCTAGCGAGGGAGGAGACCCAGTACTTC. Protein: CASSWGLAREETQYF.

This rearrangement joins TRBV5-1 to TRBJ2-2; D is uncertain. Per germline, CDR1 SGHRS and CDR2 YFSETQ. This CDR3 has 13 residues. V lost 2 bases and J 6 bases, leaving 8 bases between the germline ends. This CDR3 reads CASSFDRAGELFF. The CDR3 DNA follows: TGCGCCAGCAGCTTTGACCGGGCCGGGGAGCTGTTTTTT.

The chain is built from TRBV7-2 and TRBJ2-4; 7 bases are a match to TRBD1. J gave up 6 bases and V 2 bases, and 7 bases lay outside the gene matches. CDR1 is SGHTA, CDR2 FQGNSA, per germline. The CDR3 consists of 15 residues. Here the CDR3 DNA reads TGTGCCAGCAGCTTAAGTCAGGGGGTTGGAAACATTCAGTACTTC. Translated: CASSLSQGVGNIQYF. The full variable domain, rest sourced from reference TRBV7-2 and TRBJ2-4, is GAGVSQSPSNKVTEKGKDVELRCDPISGHTALYWYRQSLGQGLEFLIYFQGNSAPDKSGLPSDRFSAERTGGSVSTLTIQRTQQEDSAVYLCASSLSQGVGNIQYFGAGTRLSVL.

CDR3 DNA: TGTGCCAGCAGGGCAACCCTCACCGGGGAGCTGTTTTTT. Amino acids: CASRATLTGELFF. J is TRBJ2-2 and V is TRBV6-5; no reliable D call. The V end was cut by 6 bases, the J end by 4 bases, with 9 bases between. Germline CDR1 and CDR2: MNHEY and SVGAGI. CDR3 length equals 13 residues.

This chain uses TRBV7-9 with TRBJ2-7; D possibly matches TRBD1 or TRBD2 (5 bases each). The V end was cut by 5 bases, the J end by 3 bases, with 11 bases between. This CDR3 comprises 13 residues. CDR1 and CDR2 (germline): SEHNR, FQNEAQ (reference sequence). CDR3 loop: CASSRDGYYEQYF. Here the CDR3 DNA reads TGTGCCAGCAGCAGGGACGGTTACTACGAGCAGTACTTC.

This chain joins TRBV11-2 and TRBJ1-2; TRBD1 matches 9 bases. The trim removed 1 base at V and 3 bases at J, leaving 6 bases unmatched. CDR3 length: 16 amino acids. Germline V CDR1 and CDR2: SGHAT, FQNNGV. The CDR3 here is CASSLVQGAIYYGYTF. CDR3 nucleotide sequence: TGTGCCAGCAGCTTAGTACAGGGGGCGATTTACTATGGCTACACCTTC.

This clone has more than one count but fewer than ten. The CDR3 bases are TGTGCCAGCAGTGGGCCGGGGGGCCAAGAGACCCAGTACTTC. Translated: CASSGPGGQETQYF. This chain uses TRBV2 with TRBJ2-5, with TRBD2 identical over 7 bases. Germline V gene lookup returns CDR1 SNHLY and CDR2 FYNNEI. The CDR3 has 14 amino acids. Trimming at V came to 4 bases and at J to 1 base, leaving 3 bases not matched to a gene.

V usage is TRBV19 and J usage is TRBJ1-1, with a possible D match to TRBD1 (6 bases). Between the trimmed V and J ends, which lost 6 bases and 1 base, there was a span of 12 bases. Germline assignment: CDR1 LNHDA and CDR2 SQIVND (reference sequence). This CDR3 region has 14 residues. The CDR3 protein is CASRPTGPNTEAFF. CDR3 DNA: TGTGCCAGTAGACCCACAGGGCCGAACACTGAAGCTTTCTTT.

This chain uses TRBV3-1 (or the pseudogene TRBV3-2) with TRBJ2-3, with 9 bases identical to TRBD2. The trim removed 1 base at V and 5 bases at J, leaving 13 bases unmatched. The germline V gene has CDR1 LGHDT and CDR2 YNNKEL (reference sequence). CDR3 length: 18 residues. CDR3 sequence: CASSQARDARGGQDTQYF. The CDR3 DNA sequence: TGTGCCAGCAGCCAAGCCCGGGATGCGCGGGGGGGCCAAGATACGCAGTATTTT.

In this sample, this clone turned up once. The gene calls are TRBV28 and TRBJ1-1, with D possibly being TRBD1 (5 bases). CDR3 length: 12 residues. CDR1 is MDHEN and CDR2 is SYDVKM in the germline V gene. V gave up 8 bases and J gave up 8 bases, with 15 bases separating them. CDR3 amino acids: CASLSGWVEAFF. CDR3 sequence (DNA): TGTGCCAGCCTCTCAGGGTGGGTCGAAGCTTTCTTT.

The V call is TRBV5-5, the J call TRBJ1-1; 8 bases fit TRBD1. The trim removed 0 bases at V and 4 bases at J, leaving 8 bases unmatched. CDR3 size: 16 residues. Germline assignment: CDR1 SGHKS and CDR2 YYEKEE (reference sequence). CDR3 nucleotides: TGTGCCAGCAGCTTGGTGGGGTCAGGGACAGGCACTGAAGCTTTCTTT. It codes for CASSLVGSGTGTEAFF.

This chain connects TRBV7-9 to TRBJ2-3; D is perhaps TRBD2 (6 bases). CDR1 SEHNR and CDR2 FQNEAQ come from the germline V gene (reference sequence). V was pared by 0 bases and J by 5 bases, with 21 bases between. This CDR3 is built from 18 residues. The CDR3 sequence is CASSLAFASVDWEDTQYF. DNA of the CDR3: TGTGCCAGCAGCTTAGCGTTTGCTAGCGTAGATTGGGAAGATACGCAGTATTTT.

This clone was seen just once. The V and J genes are TRBV14 and TRBJ2-7; D perhaps matches TRBD2 (7 bases). The ends were cut back, 4 bases at V and 0 bases at J, with 19 bases in the middle. CDR3 length equals 17 residues. The germline V gene has CDR1 SGHDN and CDR2 FVKESK. CDR3 in DNA: TGTGCCAGCAGCCGGCCCTGGCGGGGGCGACTCTCCTACGAGCAGTACTTC. This gives the protein CASSRPWRGRLSYEQYF.

The V call is TRBV6-6, the J call TRBJ1-1; D is unresolved. Germline values: CDR1 MNHNY, CDR2 SVGAGI (reference sequence). This CDR3 contains 12 residues. V lost 5 bases and J 0 bases, leaving 4 bases between the germline ends. CDR3 nucleotides: TGTGCCAGCAGTACTATGAACACTGAAGCTTTCTTT. Protein: CASSTMNTEAFF.

The chain uses TRBV6-5 and TRBJ2-7, with D possibly being TRBD1 (6 bases). There are 14 residues in the CDR3. V was trimmed by 7 bases and J by 1 base, leaving 14 bases between them. Germline V CDR1 and CDR2: MNHEY, SVGAGI. The CDR3 region has the DNA TGTGCCAGCACGCGGCGACAGGTTTCCTACGAGCAGTACTTC. Encoded protein: CASTRRQVSYEQYF.

V usage is TRBV4-2 and J usage is TRBJ2-2; 8 bases map to TRBD1. Germline trimming cut 0 bases from V and 2 bases from J; bases unmatched to any gene: 8. This CDR3 has 18 amino acids. Germline CDR1 and CDR2: LGHNA and YNFKEQ. CDR3 sequence: CASSQDLLGTGNTGELFF. The CDR3 DNA is TGTGCCAGCAGCCAAGATCTACTCGGGACAGGCAACACCGGGGAGCTGTTTTTT.

The rearrangement uses TRBV5-1 and TRBJ1-2; TRBD1 matches at 9 bases. CDR1 SGHRS and CDR2 YFSETQ come from the germline V gene. V lost 7 bases, J lost 7 bases, and 8 bases stayed unmatched. This CDR3 is built from 13 residues. For the CDR3, the DNA is TGCGCCAGCGGACCGGACAGGGGAGTTGGCTACACCTTC. Translation: CASGPDRGVGYTF.

This clone was seen only a few times. The gene calls are TRBV19 and TRBJ2-7; 9 nucleotides line up with TRBD1. Looked up from germline, CDR1 is LNHDA and CDR2 is SQIVND (reference sequence). Trimming took 5 bases from V and 7 from J; bases not matched to a gene: 12. The length of the CDR3 is 15 residues. In DNA, the CDR3 is TGTGCCAGTAGTGACTCCGGGACAGGGCGAGAGGAGCAGTACTTC. Protein product: CASSDSGTGREEQYF.

V gene TRBV2 combines with J gene TRBJ2-4; D perhaps matches TRBD1 (7 bases). V dropped 4 bases and J dropped 5 bases, with 21 bases sitting between them. This CDR3 region has 17 residues. Germline V lookup: CDR1 SNHLY, CDR2 FYNNEI. In DNA form, the CDR3 reads TGTGCCAGCAGTGGCCGTCGGTCAGGGGGAGGTCAAAACATTCAGTACTTC. Its translation: CASSGRRSGGGQNIQYF.